This T cell receptor beta chain stems from a study of a mutant IDH1 vaccine in newly diagnosed glioma. About the research overall: Before enrollment, patients got radiotherapy alone, temozolomide alone, or mostly the combination.

In the case of this clone: Its antigen is unknown.

As to time point: week 11, during vaccination. Doses consisted of 300 ug of mutant IDH1 20-mer peptide each, paired with topical imiquimod. Donor diagnoses consisted of new WHO grade 3 or 4 IDH1-mutant, ATRX-lost astrocytomas. Trimming took off 0 bases at V and 0 bases at J, with 15 bases between the two ends. Germline CDR1 and CDR2: LNHNV and YYDKDF (reference sequence). CDR3 length equals 18 residues. Clones were sequenced by immunoSEQ multiplex PCR, and TCRdb holds only the in-frame ones, with some missing. The table lists about 120,000 clones, around 77% of them singletons. The sequenced sample was PBMCs, obtained from a glioma patient whose treatment included an IDH1 peptide vaccine. This chain connects TRBV15 to TRBJ2-4; D is undetermined. This TCR derives from a man aged 40-55 years with glioma. CDR3: CATSRENPTQLAKNIQYF. As DNA, the CDR3 is TGTGCCACCAGCAGAGAGAATCCGACACAACTAGCCAAAAACATTCAGTACTTC.